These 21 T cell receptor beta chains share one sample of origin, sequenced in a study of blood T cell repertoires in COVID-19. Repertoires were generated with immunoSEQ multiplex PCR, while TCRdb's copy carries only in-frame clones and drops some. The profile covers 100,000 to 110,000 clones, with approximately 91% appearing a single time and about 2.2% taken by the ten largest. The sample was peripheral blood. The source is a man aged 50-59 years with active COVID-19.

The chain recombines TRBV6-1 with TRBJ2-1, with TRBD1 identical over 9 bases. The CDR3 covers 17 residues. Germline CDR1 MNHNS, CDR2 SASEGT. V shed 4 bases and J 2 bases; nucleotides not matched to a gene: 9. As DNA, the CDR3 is TGTGCCAGCAGTGTAAGGGGGGGGGACAGGGCCTACAATGAGCAGTTCTTC. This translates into CASSVRGGDRAYNEQFF.

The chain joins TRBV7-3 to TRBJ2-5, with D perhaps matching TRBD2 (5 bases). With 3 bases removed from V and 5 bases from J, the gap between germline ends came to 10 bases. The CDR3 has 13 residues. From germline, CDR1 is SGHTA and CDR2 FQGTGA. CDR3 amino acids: CASSLNRGETQYF. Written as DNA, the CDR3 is TGTGCCAGCAGCTTGAACCGAGGGGAGACCCAGTACTTC.

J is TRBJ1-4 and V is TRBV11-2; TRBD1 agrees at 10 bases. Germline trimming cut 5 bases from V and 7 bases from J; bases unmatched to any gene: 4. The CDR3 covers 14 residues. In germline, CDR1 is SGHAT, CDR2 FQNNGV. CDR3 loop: CASSPGQGLEKLFF. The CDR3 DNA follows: TGTGCCAGCAGCCCGGGACAGGGGCTTGAAAAACTGTTTTTT.

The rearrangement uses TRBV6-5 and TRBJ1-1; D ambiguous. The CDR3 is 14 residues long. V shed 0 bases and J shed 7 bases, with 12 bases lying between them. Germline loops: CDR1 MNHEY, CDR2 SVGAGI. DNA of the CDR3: TGTGCCAGCAGTTACTCAACCGGGTTGGGTGAAGCTTTCTTT. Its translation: CASSYSTGLGEAFF.

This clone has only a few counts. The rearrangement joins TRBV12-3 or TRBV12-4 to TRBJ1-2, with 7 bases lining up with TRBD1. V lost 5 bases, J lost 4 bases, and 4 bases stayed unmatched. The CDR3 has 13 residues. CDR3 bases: TGTGCCAGCAGTCCATGGACAGGCTATGGCTACACCTTC. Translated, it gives CASSPWTGYGYTF.

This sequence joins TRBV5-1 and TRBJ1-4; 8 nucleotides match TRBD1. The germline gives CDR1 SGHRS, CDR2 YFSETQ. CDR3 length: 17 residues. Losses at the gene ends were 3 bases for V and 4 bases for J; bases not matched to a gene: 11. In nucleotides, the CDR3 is TGCGCCAGCAGCTCAATCGAATCAGGGGGCCTTAATGAAAAACTGTTTTTT. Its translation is CASSSIESGGLNEKLFF. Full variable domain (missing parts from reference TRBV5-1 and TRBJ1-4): KAGVTQTPRYLIKTRGQQVTLSCSPISGHRSVSWYQQTPGQGLQFLFEYFSETQRNKGNFPGRFSGRQFSNSRSEMNVSTLELGDSALYLCASSSIESGGLNEKLFFGSGTQLSVL.

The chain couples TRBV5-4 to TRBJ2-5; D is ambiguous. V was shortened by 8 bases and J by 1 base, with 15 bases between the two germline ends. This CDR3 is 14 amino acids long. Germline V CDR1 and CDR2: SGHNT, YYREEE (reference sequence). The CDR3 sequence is CASHYYGSQETQYF. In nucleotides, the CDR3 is TGTGCCAGTCACTACTACGGATCCCAAGAGACCCAGTACTTC.

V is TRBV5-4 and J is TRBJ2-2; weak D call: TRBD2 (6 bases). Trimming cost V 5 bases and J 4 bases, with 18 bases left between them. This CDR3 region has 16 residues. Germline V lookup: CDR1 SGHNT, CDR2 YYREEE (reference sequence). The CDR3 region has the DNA TGTGCCAGCAGTTCCTTTGTAGCGGCGACCACCGGGGAGCTGTTTTTT. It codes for CASSSFVAATTGELFF.

The CDR3 is CASTTSGSYNEQFF. The CDR3 DNA follows: TGTGCCAGCACGACTAGCGGGAGCTACAATGAGCAGTTCTTC. The chain carries TRBV19 and TRBJ2-1; the match to TRBD2 covers 12 bases. The CDR3 contains 14 residues. V lost 9 bases to trimming and J lost 3 bases; unmatched junction nucleotides: 3. Germline values: CDR1 LNHDA, CDR2 SQIVND (reference sequence).

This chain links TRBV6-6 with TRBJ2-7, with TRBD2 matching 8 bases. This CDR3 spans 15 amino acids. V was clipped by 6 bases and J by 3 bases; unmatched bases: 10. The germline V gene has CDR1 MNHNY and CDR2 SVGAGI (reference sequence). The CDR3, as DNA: TGTGCCAGCAGCTATTACCGGGAGGGCATCTACGAGCAGTACGTC. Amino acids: CASSYYREGIYEQYV.

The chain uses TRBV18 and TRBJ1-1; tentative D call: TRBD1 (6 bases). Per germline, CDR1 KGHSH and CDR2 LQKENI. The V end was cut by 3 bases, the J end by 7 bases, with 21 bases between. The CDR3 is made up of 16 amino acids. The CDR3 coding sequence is TGTGCCAGCTCACCCCAGCGGCAGGGGAAAGTTGGTGAAGCTTTCTTT. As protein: CASSPQRQGKVGEAFF.

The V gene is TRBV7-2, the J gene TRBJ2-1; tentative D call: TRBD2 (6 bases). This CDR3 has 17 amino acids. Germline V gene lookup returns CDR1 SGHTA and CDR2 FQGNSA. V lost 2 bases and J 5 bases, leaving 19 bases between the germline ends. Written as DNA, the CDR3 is TGTGCCAGCAGCTTATTAGGGCGGGGCCGGACAAACAATGAGCAGTTCTTC. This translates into CASSLLGRGRTNNEQFF.

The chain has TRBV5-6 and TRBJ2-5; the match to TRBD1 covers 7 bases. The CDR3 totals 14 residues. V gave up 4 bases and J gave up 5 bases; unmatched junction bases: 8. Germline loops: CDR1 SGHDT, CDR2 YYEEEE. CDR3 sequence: CASSQQGPWETQYF. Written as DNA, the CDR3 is TGTGCCAGCAGCCAACAGGGGCCCTGGGAGACCCAGTACTTC.

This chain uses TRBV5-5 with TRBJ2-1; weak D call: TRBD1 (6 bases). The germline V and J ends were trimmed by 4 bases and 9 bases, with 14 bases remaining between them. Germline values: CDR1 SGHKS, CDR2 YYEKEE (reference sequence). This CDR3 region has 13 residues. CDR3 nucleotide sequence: TGTGCCAGCAGCCAGGACAGAACGGGTGAGCAGTTCTTC. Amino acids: CASSQDRTGEQFF. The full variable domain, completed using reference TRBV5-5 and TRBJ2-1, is DAGVTQSPTHLIKTRGQQVTLRCSPISGHKSVSWYQQVLGQGPQFIFQYYEKEERGRGNFPDRFSARQFPNYSSELNVNALLLGDSALYLCASSQDRTGEQFFGPGTRLTVL.

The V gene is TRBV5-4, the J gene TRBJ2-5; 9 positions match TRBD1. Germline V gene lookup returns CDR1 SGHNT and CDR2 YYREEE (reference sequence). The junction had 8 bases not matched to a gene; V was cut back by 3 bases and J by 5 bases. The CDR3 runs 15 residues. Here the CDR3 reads CASSYPGQGAETQYF. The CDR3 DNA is TGTGCCAGCAGCTACCCGGGACAGGGCGCCGAGACCCAGTACTTC.

The CDR3, as DNA: TGTGCCAGCTCACCGATACAGGGGGCTAGCAATCAGCCCCAGCATTTT. Residues: CASSPIQGASNQPQHF. V usage is TRBV18 and J usage is TRBJ1-5; 9 bases align to TRBD1. Germline CDR1 KGHSH, CDR2 LQKENI. Germline trimming cut 3 bases from V and 0 bases from J; bases unmatched to any gene: 3. There are 16 residues in the CDR3.

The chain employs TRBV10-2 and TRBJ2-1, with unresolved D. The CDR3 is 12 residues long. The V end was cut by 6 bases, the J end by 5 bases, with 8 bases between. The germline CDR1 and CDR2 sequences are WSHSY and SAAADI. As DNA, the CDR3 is TGCGCCAGCAGCCGGTTTAACAATGAGCAGTTCTTC. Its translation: CASSRFNNEQFF.

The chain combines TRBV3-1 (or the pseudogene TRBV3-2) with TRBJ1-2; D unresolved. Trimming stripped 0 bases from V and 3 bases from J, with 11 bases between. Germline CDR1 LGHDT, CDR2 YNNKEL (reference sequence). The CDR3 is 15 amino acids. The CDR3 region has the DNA TGTGCCAGCAGCCAAGATACGGCGGGGTACTATGGCTACACCTTC. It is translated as CASSQDTAGYYGYTF.

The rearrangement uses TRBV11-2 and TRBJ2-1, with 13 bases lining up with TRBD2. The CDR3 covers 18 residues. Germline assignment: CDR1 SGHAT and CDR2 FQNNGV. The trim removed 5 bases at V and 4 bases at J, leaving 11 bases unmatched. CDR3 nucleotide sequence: TGTGCCAGCAGCCTCTGGACTAGCGGGGGACCCCCGTACAATGAGCAGTTCTTC. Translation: CASSLWTSGGPPYNEQFF.

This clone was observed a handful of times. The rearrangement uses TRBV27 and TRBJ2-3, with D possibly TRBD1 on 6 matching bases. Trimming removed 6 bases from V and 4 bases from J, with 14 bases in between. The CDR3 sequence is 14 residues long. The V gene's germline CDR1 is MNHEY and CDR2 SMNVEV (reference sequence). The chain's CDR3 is CASSLSTGSDTQYF. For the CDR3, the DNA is TGTGCCAGCAGCCTGTCCACAGGGTCAGATACGCAGTATTTT.

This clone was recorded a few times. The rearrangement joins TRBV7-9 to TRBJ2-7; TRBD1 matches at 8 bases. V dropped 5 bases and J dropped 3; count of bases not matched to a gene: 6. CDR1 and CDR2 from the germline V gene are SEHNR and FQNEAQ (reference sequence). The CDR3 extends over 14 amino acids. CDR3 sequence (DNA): TGTGCCAGCAGCCCCGGGACAGGTAACTACGAGCAGTACTTC. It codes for CASSPGTGNYEQYF.